This T cell receptor (beta chain) was sequenced during a study of CD8 T cells in Susac syndrome. Trimming shortened V by 7 bases and J by 2 bases, and 11 bases separated the two germline ends. The V gene's germline CDR1 is ENHRY and CDR2 SYGVKD. CDR3 length: 13 residues. Sequencing of TCR beta, carried out with a high-throughput approach, was applied to CD8+ and CD4+ T cells from the blood. Roughly 0.45 to 1 ug RNA was reverse transcribed with random hexamers. MiXCR was run by TCRdb on the immunoSEQ multiplex PCR reads, yielding one entry per CDR3 protein. This table holds approximately 180,000 distinct CDR3 sequences, 90% to 95% found once.

The chain joins TRBV10-3 to TRBJ1-1; TRBD1 might be the D (5 bases). The source is a human donor with Susac syndrome. The sequenced material came from CD4+ T cells from PBMCs. The CDR3 protein is CAINTGANTEAFF. DNA of the CDR3: TGTGCCATCAATACCGGGGCAAACACTGAAGCTTTCTTT.